This T cell receptor (beta chain) was profiled in a study of immune heterogeneity within non-small cell lung tumors. The overall study: Classification of the tumors gave several squamous cell carcinomas, roughly eleven non-squamous carcinomas and 1 not otherwise specified. Findings and caveats of the study: Tumor sites in a patient shared identical dominant CDR3 beta clonotypes and also carried site-unique high-frequency clones.

For this clonotype: Antigen specificity is unknown.

Germline V CDR1 and CDR2: DFQATT, SNEGSKA (reference sequence). This CDR3 region has 16 residues. Trimming took 4 bases from V and 1 from J; bases not matched to a gene: 7. The template for each sample was approximately 600 ng of genomic DNA, which had been extracted from bulk tumor tissue. Several spatially distant biopsies were obtained per primary tumor intraoperatively. Each patient presented with untreated, newly diagnosed non-small cell lung cancer and received curative surgery. CDR3 of TCR beta was amplified by multiplex PCR that used 32 V and 13 J primers. TCRdb used MiXCR to reprocess the multiplex PCR reads, holding one entry per CDR3 protein. Of tens of thousands of distinct CDR3 sequences listed, under 35% are singletons.

The receptor's source is a man aged 40-49 years with non-small cell lung cancer. Sequenced material: lung tumor tissue. The V gene is TRBV20-1, the J gene TRBJ2-3; the match to TRBD2 covers 11 bases. The CDR3 DNA sequence: TGCAGTGCTATAGGTTCTAGCGGGAGGCGCACAGATACGCAGTATTTT. Its protein is CSAIGSSGRRTDTQYF.